This TCR beta chain appears in the sequencing data of a study of blood T cells in healthy people across ages. The CDR3 totals 15 residues. Per germline, CDR1 MNHNY and CDR2 SVGAGI (reference sequence). A J-beta primer mix and a sample-barcoded 5' primer were used in a second PCR of roughly 6 to 12 cycles. Each CDR3 protein is one row after TCRdb ran MiXCR on the 5' RACE reads. The sample lists 450,000 to 600,000 distinct CDR3 sequences, 27% occurring once. This clonotype was observed once. This sample was also put to use in a study of T cells of mothers and their children. From that report: Nine systemically healthy Caucasian donors: three mothers, six children.

Sequenced: blood. The sequence was collected from a boy aged 2 to 9 in good health. The V and J genes are TRBV6-6 and TRBJ2-5; TRBD1 matches at 7 bases. The J call may be mistaken, given a closer DNA end match to TRBJ2-7. The CDR3 DNA is TGTGCCAGCAGGATCCGGGACAGAGGCTCAGGCGAGCAGTACTTC. Translating it yields CASRIRDRGSGEQYF.